The 5 T cell receptor beta chains below come from one sample, sequenced in a study of T cells in Graves' hyperthyroidism and ophthalmopathy. RNA transcripts provided the source from which TCR beta CDR3 regions were amplified. The study used the HTBI primer set for a first-round RT-PCR of the TCR CDR3. TCRdb re-analysed the multiplex PCR reads in MiXCR, keeping a single row per CDR3 protein. The sample yields 250,000 to 300,000 distinct CDR3 sequences, approximately 15% seen once. Sample: blood. The source of these receptors is a middle-aged woman with Graves' hyperthyroidism that later progressed to Graves' ophthalmopathy.

This clonotype was observed many times. The chain recombines TRBV3-1 with TRBJ2-2; TRBD2 matches 9 bases. Germline V gives CDR1 LGHDT, CDR2 YNNKEL (reference sequence). The CDR3 has 18 residues. Germline trimming cut 3 bases from V and 6 bases from J; bases unmatched to any gene: 14. This CDR3 is CASSHIGLAFRGAGELFF. CDR3 bases: TGTGCCAGCAGCCACATCGGACTAGCGTTCAGAGGGGCCGGGGAGCTGTTTTTT.

This clonotype has ten or more counts. The chain recombines TRBV12-3 or TRBV12-4 with TRBJ2-3; 8 bases match TRBD2. After removal of 3 bases from V and 4 bases from J, the junction contained 3 bases not matched to a gene. The CDR3 is 14 amino acids. The CDR3 sequence: CASSFRGGADTQYF. In DNA form, the CDR3 reads TGTGCCAGCAGTTTCCGGGGGGGGGCAGATACGCAGTATTTT.

The sample holds a few counts of this clonotype. This chain joins TRBV5-1 and TRBJ2-6, with D uncertain. There are 13 residues in the CDR3. Germline CDR1 SGHRS, CDR2 YFSETQ. The V gene lost 6 bases and the J gene lost 5 bases, with 9 bases spanning the gap. The CDR3 reads CASTGLRANVLTF. DNA of the CDR3: TGCGCCAGCACGGGTCTACGGGCCAACGTCCTGACTTTC.

This clonotype showed up just a few times. The chain is built from TRBV6-1 and TRBJ2-5; TRBD2 matches 14 bases. Gene TRBJ2-1 matches the end of the DNA better, so the J call may be wrong. This CDR3 has 16 amino acids. Germline V CDR1 and CDR2: MNHNS, SASEGT. Here the CDR3 reads CASSPTRLAGGRTQFF. The CDR3 DNA reads as TGTGCCAGCAGCCCTACAAGACTAGCGGGAGGGCGAACCCAGTTCTTC.

This clonotype was detected many times. The chain joins TRBV28 to TRBJ2-7; D uncertain. The CDR3 is 14 residues long. V lost 7 bases and J 5 bases, leaving 18 bases between the germline ends. The germline CDR1 and CDR2 sequences are MDHEN and SYDVKM. The CDR3 DNA reads as TGTGCCAGCACCAAACCCAACTCACGGGACGAGCAGTACTTC. This translates into CASTKPNSRDEQYF.